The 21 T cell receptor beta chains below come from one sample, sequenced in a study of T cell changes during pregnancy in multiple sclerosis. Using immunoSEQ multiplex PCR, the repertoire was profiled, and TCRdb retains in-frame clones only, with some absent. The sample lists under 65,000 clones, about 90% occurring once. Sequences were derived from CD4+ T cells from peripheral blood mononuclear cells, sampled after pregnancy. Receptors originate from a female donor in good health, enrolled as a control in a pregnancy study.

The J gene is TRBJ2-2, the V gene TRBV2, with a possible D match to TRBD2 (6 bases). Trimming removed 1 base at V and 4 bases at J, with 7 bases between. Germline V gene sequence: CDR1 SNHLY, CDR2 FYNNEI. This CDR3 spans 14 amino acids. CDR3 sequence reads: CASSEETSTGELFF. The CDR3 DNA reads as TGTGCCAGCAGTGAAGAGACTAGCACCGGGGAGCTGTTTTTT.

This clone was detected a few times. CDR3 nucleotides: TGTGCCAGCAGCGAGGACGGGGGAAGCTACGAGCAGTACTTC. Protein sequence: CASSEDGGSYEQYF. This sequence joins TRBV7-3 and TRBJ2-7; weak D call: TRBD2 (6 bases). The germline V and J ends were trimmed by 5 bases and 3 bases, with 14 bases remaining between them. The germline V gene has CDR1 SGHTA and CDR2 FQGTGA. The CDR3 is 14 amino acids.

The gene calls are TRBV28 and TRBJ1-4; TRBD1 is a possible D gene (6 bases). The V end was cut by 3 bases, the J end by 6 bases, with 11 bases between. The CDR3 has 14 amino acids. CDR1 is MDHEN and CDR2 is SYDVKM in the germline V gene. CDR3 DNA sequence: TGTGCCAGCAGTTTGGGGGGGGCGCATGAAAAACTGTTTTTT. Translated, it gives CASSLGGAHEKLFF.

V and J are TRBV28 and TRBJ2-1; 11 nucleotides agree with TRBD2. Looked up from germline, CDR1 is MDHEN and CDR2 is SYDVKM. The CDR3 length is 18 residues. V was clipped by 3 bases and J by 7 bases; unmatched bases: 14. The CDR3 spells CASSFFGRMTSGKNEQFF. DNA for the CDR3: TGTGCCAGCAGTTTTTTTGGCCGCATGACTAGCGGGAAAAATGAGCAGTTCTTC. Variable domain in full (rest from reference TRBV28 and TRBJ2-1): DVKVTQSSRYLVKRTGEKVFLECVQDMDHENMFWYRQDPGLGLRLIYFSYDVKMKEKGDIPEGYSVSREKKERFSLILESASTNQTSMYLCASSFFGRMTSGKNEQFFGPGTRLTVL.

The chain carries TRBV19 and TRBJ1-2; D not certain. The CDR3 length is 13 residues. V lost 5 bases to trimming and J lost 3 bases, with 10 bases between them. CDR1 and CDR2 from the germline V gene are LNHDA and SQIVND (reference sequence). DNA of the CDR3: TGTGCCAGTAGTGCACAGATCCACTATGGCTACACCTTC. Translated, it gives CASSAQIHYGYTF.

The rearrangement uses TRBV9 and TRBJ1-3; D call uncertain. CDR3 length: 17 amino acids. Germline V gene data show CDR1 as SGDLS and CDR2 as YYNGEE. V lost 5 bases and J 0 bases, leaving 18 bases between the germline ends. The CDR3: CASSVDGGRSSGNTIYF. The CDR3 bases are TGTGCCAGCAGTGTCGATGGAGGACGTAGCTCTGGAAACACCATATATTTT.

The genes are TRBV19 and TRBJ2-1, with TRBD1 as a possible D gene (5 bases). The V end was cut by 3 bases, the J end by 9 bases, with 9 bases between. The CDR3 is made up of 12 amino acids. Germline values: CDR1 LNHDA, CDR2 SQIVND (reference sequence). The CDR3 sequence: CASSMGQGEQFF. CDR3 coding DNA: TGTGCCAGTAGTATGGGCCAGGGTGAGCAGTTCTTC.

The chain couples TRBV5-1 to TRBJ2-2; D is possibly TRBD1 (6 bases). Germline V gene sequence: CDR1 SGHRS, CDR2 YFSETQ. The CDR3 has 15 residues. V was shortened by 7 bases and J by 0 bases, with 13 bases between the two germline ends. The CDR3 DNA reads TGCGCCAGCGGACCGGACAGCCCGAACACCGGGGAGCTGTTTTTT. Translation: CASGPDSPNTGELFF.

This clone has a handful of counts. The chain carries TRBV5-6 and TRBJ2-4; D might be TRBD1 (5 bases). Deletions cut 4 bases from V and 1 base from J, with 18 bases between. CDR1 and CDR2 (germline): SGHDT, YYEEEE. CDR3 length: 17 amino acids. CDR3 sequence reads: CASSPLWGRWAKNIQYF. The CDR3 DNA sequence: TGTGCCAGCAGCCCCTTATGGGGCCGGTGGGCCAAAAACATTCAGTACTTC. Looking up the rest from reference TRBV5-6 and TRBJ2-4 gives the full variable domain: DAGVTQSPTHLIKTRGQQVTLRCSPKSGHDTVSWYQQALGQGPQFIFQYYEEEERQRGNFPDRFSGHQFPNYSSELNVNALLLGDSALYLCASSPLWGRWAKNIQYFGAGTRLSVL.

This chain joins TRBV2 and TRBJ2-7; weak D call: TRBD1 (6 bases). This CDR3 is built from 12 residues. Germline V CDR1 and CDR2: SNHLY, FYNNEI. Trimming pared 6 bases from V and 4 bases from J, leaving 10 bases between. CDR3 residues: CASRQGGYEQYF. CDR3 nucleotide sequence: TGTGCCAGCAGACAGGGTGGTTACGAGCAGTACTTC.

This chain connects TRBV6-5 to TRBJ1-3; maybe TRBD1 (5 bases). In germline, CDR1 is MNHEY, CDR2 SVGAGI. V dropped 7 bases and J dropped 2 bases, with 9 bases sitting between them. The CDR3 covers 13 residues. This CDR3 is CASKAGTGNTIYF. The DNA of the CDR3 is TGTGCCAGCAAGGCAGGGACTGGAAACACCATATATTTT.

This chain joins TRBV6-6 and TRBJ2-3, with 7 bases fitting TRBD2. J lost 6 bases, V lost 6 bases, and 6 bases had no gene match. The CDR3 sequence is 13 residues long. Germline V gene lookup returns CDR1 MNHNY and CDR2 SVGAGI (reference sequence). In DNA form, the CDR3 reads TGTGCCAGCAGGCGGGAGTTGGTGGATACGCAGTATTTT. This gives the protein CASRRELVDTQYF.

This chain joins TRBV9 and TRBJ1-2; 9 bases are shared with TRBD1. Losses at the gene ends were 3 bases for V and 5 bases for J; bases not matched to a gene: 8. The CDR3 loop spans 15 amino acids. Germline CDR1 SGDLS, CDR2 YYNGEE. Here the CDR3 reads CASSGPGQGRYGYTF. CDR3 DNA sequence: TGTGCCAGCAGCGGCCCGGGACAGGGAAGGTATGGCTACACCTTC.

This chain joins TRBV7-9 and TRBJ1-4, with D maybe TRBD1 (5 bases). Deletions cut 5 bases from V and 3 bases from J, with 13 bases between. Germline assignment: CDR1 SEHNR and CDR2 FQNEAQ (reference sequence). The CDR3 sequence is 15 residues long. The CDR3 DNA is TGTGCCAGCAGCCTTCCCCAGGGATCTAATGAAAAACTGTTTTTT. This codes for CASSLPQGSNEKLFF. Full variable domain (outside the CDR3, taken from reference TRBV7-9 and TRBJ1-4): DTGVSQNPRHKITKRGQNVTFRCDPISEHNRLYWYRQTLGQGPEFLTYFQNEAQLEKSRLLSDRFSAERPKGSFSTLEIQRTEQGDSAMYLCASSLPQGSNEKLFFGSGTQLSVL.

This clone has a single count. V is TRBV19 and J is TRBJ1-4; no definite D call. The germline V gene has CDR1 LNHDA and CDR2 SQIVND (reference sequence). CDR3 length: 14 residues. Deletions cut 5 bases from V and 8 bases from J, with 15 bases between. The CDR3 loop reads CASSLWEVGEKLFF. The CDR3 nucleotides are TGTGCCAGTAGTCTCTGGGAGGTCGGGGAAAAACTGTTTTTT.

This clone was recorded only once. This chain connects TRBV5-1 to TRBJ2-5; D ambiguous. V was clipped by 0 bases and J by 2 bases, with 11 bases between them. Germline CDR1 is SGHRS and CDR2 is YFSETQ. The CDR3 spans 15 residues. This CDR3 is CASSLAPRSQETQYF. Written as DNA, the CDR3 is TGCGCCAGCAGCTTGGCCCCGCGGAGTCAAGAGACCCAGTACTTC.

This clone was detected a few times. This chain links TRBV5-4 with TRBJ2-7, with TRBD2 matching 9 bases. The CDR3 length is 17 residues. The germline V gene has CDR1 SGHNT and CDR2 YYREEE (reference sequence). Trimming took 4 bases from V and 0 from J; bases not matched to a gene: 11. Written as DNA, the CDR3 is TGTGCCAGCAGCCCCGGGATAGCGGGGGTAAGCTCCTACGAGCAGTACTTC. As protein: CASSPGIAGVSSYEQYF.

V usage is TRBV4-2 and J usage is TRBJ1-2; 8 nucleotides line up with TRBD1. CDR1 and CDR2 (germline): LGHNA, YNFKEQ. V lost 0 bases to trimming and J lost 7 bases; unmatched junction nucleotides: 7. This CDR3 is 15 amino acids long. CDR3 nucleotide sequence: TGTGCCAGCAGCCAAGAAGGACAGGGACGCTTTGGCTACACCTTC. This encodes CASSQEGQGRFGYTF.

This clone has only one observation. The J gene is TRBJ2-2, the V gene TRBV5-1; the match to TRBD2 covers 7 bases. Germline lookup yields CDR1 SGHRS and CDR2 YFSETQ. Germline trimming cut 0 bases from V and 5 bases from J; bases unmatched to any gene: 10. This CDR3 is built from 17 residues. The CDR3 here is CASSLALTSKPTGELFF. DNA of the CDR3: TGCGCCAGCAGCTTGGCCTTGACTAGCAAACCGACCGGGGAGCTGTTTTTT.

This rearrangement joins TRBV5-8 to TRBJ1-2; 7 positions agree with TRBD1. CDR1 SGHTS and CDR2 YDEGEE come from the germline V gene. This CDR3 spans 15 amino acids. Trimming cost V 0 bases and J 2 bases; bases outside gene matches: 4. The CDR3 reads CASSLARGTNYGYTF. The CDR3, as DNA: TGTGCCAGCAGCTTGGCCAGGGGGACCAACTATGGCTACACCTTC.

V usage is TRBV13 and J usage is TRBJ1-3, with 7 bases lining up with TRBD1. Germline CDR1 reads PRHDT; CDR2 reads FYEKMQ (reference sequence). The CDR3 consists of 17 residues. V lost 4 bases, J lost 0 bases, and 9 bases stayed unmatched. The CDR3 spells CASSSARGAFSGNTIYF. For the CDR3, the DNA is TGTGCCAGCAGCTCGGCCAGGGGGGCTTTCTCTGGAAACACCATATATTTT.